These T cell receptor beta chains were read from a single sample in a study of human T cells and chemical hapten exposure. TCRdb reprocessed the RACE reads with MiXCR, giving one entry per CDR3 protein. The table has tens of thousands of distinct CDR3 sequences, around 4% seen once. Sequenced material: whole blood. These receptors came from a human donor in good health. Some clones in this sample may be carry-over from other donors' samples. Both conserved end residues are part of each CDR3. Fields, in order: D gene, J gene, CDR3 length, clone size, V gene, CDR3 DNA, CDR3 protein. D genes are given only for firm matches. Clone size appears in some rows only: once, few, many, or a class for an expanded clone.

- | TRBJ2-7 | 11 | many | TRBV7-8 | TGTGCCAGCAGTTCCCCCTACGAGCAGTACTTC | CASSSPYEQYF
- | TRBJ2-3 | 18 | many | TRBV21-1 | TGTGCCAGCAGCAGGCGGGACTGCCCCTCGGCCATCACAGATACGCAGTATTTT | CASSRRDCPSAITDTQYF
TRBD2 | TRBJ2-5 | 16 | few | TRBV4-2 | TGTGCCAGCAGCGTGGCTAGCGGGAGCGGGCAAGAGACCCAGTACTTC | CASSVASGSGQETQYF
- | TRBJ1-2 | 10 | few | TRBV28 | TGTGCCGCGGGGGGGAAGGGCTACACCTTC | CAAGGKGYTF
- | TRBJ2-3 | 13 | many | TRBV10-3 | TGTGCCATCACTAGGGGACTCACAGATACGCAGTATTTT | CAITRGLTDTQYF
TRBD2 | TRBJ2-1 | 14 | - | TRBV13 | TGTGCCAGCAAGCGGCTAGCGGGAGGGAATGAGCAGTTCTTC | CASKRLAGGNEQFF
- | TRBJ2-2 | 13 | - | TRBV29-1 | TGCAGCGTTGTAGGGGTGAACACCGGGGAGCTGTTTTTT | CSVVGVNTGELFF
TRBD2 | TRBJ2-3 | 17 | - | TRBV24-1 | TGTGCCACCAGTGACCGTACTAGCGGGAGCTTGGGAGATACGCAGTATTTT | CATSDRTSGSLGDTQYF
- | TRBJ1-4 | 13 | many | TRBV20-1 | TGCAGTGCTAGTCTAACACAGTCTGAAAAACTGTTTTTT | CSASLTQSEKLFF
- | TRBJ2-2 | 16 | many | TRBV28 | TGTGCCAGCAGTTTTCCCCCGGGGGACTACACCGGGGAGCTGTTTTTT | CASSFPPGDYTGELFF
TRBD1 | TRBJ2-7 | 13 | many | TRBV29-1 | TGCAGCGTTGTAGGGGGCCGTACCTACGAGCAGTACTTC | CSVVGGRTYEQYF
TRBD2 | TRBJ2-4 | 19 | many | TRBV3-1 | TGTGCCAGCAGCCTATTACCAGCGGGAGGGCCGTTGGCCAAAAACATTCAGTACTTC | CASSLLPAGGPLAKNIQYF
- | TRBJ1-5 | 15 | few | TRBV6-1 | TGTGCCAGCAGTCGCTCAGGGGATTTCTACCAGCCCCAGCATTTT | CASSRSGDFYQPQHF
TRBD2 | TRBJ2-2 | 17 | many | TRBV12-3/TRBV12-4 | TGTGCCAGCAGTTTAAGACTAGCGGACACGAACACCGGGGAGCTGTTTTTT | CASSLRLADTNTGELFF
- | TRBJ2-7 | 11 | many | TRBV6-5 | TGTGCCAGCAGTTACTCGGGACGGACCTACTTC | CASSYSGRTYF
- | TRBJ1-5 | 14 | - | TRBV12-3/TRBV12-4 | TGTGCCAGCAACTTCGCAGGGGCAGGCCAGCCCCAGCATTTT | CASNFAGAGQPQHF
TRBD2 | TRBJ2-7 | 17 | many | TRBV29-1 | TGCAGCGTTACAACTACGGGACTAGCGGGGTGGGTTCCGGAGCAGTACTTC | CSVTTTGLAGWVPEQYF
- | TRBJ1-1 | 13 | many | TRBV29-1 | TGCAGCGTTAAAGGGATTCTTGGCACTGAAGCTTTCTTT | CSVKGILGTEAFF
- | TRBJ2-5 | 15 | many | TRBV6-1 | TGTGCCAGCAGTGAACAGGGGTCCCGGAGAGAGACCCAGTACTTC | CASSEQGSRRETQYF
TRBD2 | TRBJ2-1 | 19 | few | TRBV2 | TGTGCCAGCAGGCCACCGGGACTAGCGGGAGATTTTTCCTACAATGAGCAGTTCTTC | CASRPPGLAGDFSYNEQFF
- | TRBJ1-5 | 16 | - | TRBV13 | TGTGCCAGCAGCTGCGTAGGGGCCTCCCGGAGCCAGCCCCAGCATTTT | CASSCVGASRSQPQHF
- | TRBJ1-6 | 14 | - | TRBV11-2 | TGTGCCGCCGGGACGGGGGGAAATAATTCACCCCTCCACTTT | CAAGTGGNNSPLHF
- | TRBJ2-6 | 14 | few | TRBV6-6 | TGTGCCGGGGCCGAAGGGACCGGGGCCAACGTCCTGACTTTC | CAGAEGTGANVLTF
TRBD2 | TRBJ2-7 | 15 | many | TRBV6-2/TRBV6-3 | TGTGCCAGCAGCGTTATCGCGGGAGGGCCTGGCGAGCAGTACTTC | CASSVIAGGPGEQYF
- | TRBJ2-7 | 16 | many | TRBV13 | TGTGCCAGCAGCTTACGGTTAATGGACCGAGGTCCAGAGCAGTACTTC | CASSLRLMDRGPEQYF
- | TRBJ1-1 | 13 | - | TRBV11-2 | TGTGCCAGCAGCTACGGCTGGGACACTGAAGCTTTCTTT | CASSYGWDTEAFF
- | TRBJ2-7 | 15 | many | TRBV10-1 | TGCGCCAGCAGTGAGTCCGGGACACCCTTCTACGAGCAGTACTTC | CASSESGTPFYEQYF
- | TRBJ1-5 | 15 | many | TRBV12-3/TRBV12-4 | TGTGCCAGCAGTTTCAGCTGGGGGAGCAATCAGCCCCAGCATTTT | CASSFSWGSNQPQHF